A single sample gave rise to the 12 T cell receptor beta chains below, sequenced in a study of control samples from healthy donors and cancer patients. Here immunoSEQ multiplex PCR was the method, and the copy in TCRdb shows in-frame clones only, minus some. The sample includes approximately 87,000 clones, 80% to 95% seen only once; the top ten take around 1.3%. The sample was PBMCs. These TCRs come from a woman between 40 and 50 years old with lung cancer.

This chain connects TRBV28 to TRBJ1-1; D is unclear. V was shortened by 5 bases and J by 3 bases, with 25 bases between the two germline ends. Looked up from germline, CDR1 is MDHEN and CDR2 is SYDVKM. This CDR3 is 18 amino acids long. CDR3 residues: CASSPRSGTFRRDTEAFF. In nucleotides, the CDR3 is TGTGCCAGCAGTCCTCGTTCGGGAACCTTCCGTCGGGACACTGAAGCTTTCTTT.

J is TRBJ1-5 and V is TRBV7-8, with 7 bases lining up with TRBD1. V shed 1 base and J 7 bases; nucleotides not matched to a gene: 1. The CDR3 contains 13 residues. CDR1 and CDR2 (germline): SGHVS, FQNEAQ. CDR3 in DNA: TGTGCCAGCAGCTTAGGCAGGGGGCAGCCCCAGCATTTT. This encodes CASSLGRGQPQHF.

The V gene is TRBV6-5, the J gene TRBJ1-1; a weak D match, TRBD1 (6 bases). The CDR3 is made up of 14 amino acids. The V gene's germline CDR1 is MNHEY and CDR2 SVGAGI. Between the trimmed V and J ends, which lost 4 bases and 6 bases, there was a span of 15 bases. The CDR3, as DNA: TGTGCCAGCAGTTTGGGGGGGGGCGAGGCTGAAGCTTTCTTT. Protein: CASSLGGGEAEAFF.

The gene calls are TRBV6-5 and TRBJ1-6; no clear D. The CDR3 covers 12 residues. From germline, CDR1 is MNHEY and CDR2 SVGAGI. V shed 6 bases and J shed 9 bases, with 9 bases lying between them. CDR3 amino acids: CASSRRSSPLHF. The CDR3 bases are TGTGCCAGCAGCAGGCGGAGTTCACCCCTCCACTTT.

The chain recombines TRBV3-1 (or the pseudogene TRBV3-2) with TRBJ1-1; D might be TRBD1 (5 bases). This CDR3 has 13 amino acids. The germline gives CDR1 LGHDT, CDR2 YNNKEL (reference sequence). Trimming removed 6 bases from V and 1 base from J, with 9 bases in between. DNA for the CDR3: TGTGCCAGCAGTGGTGGGGGGAACACTGAAGCTTTCTTT. This gives the protein CASSGGGNTEAFF.

V and J are TRBV6-5 and TRBJ2-5; D remains unclear. The CDR3 has 10 residues. Trimming removed 7 bases from V and 3 bases from J, with 3 bases in between. The germline gives CDR1 MNHEY, CDR2 SVGAGI. Here the CDR3 reads CASIEETQYF. For the CDR3, the DNA is TGTGCCAGCATAGAAGAGACCCAGTACTTC.

The genes are TRBV2 and TRBJ2-3; D gene uncertain. The germline V gene encodes CDR1 SNHLY and CDR2 FYNNEI. Trimming took off 7 bases at V and 4 bases at J, with 18 bases between the two ends. The CDR3 extends over 15 amino acids. The CDR3 sequence: CASTDPTPPPDTQYF. CDR3 sequence (DNA): TGTGCCAGCACCGACCCGACGCCGCCCCCAGATACGCAGTATTTT. Looking up the rest from reference TRBV2 and TRBJ2-3 gives the full variable domain: EPEVTQTPSHQVTQMGQEVILRCVPISNHLYFYWYRQILGQKVEFLVSFYNNEISEKSEIFDDQFSVERPDGSNFTLKIRSTKLEDSAMYFCASTDPTPPPDTQYFGPGTRLTVL.

In its sample, this clone was seen once. This sequence joins TRBV4-1 and TRBJ2-1; D may be TRBD1 or TRBD2 (5 bases each). From germline, CDR1 is MGHRA and CDR2 YSYEKL. V lost 3 bases to trimming and J lost 10 bases, with 16 bases between them. The CDR3 consists of 14 residues. CDR3 residues: CASSHSGTSMEQFF. CDR3 nucleotide sequence: TGCGCCAGCAGCCATTCCGGGACCAGCATGGAGCAGTTCTTC.

This chain connects TRBV5-4 to TRBJ2-7; TRBD2 might be the D (7 bases). Trimming stripped 0 bases from V and 4 bases from J, with 14 bases between. The CDR3 spans 15 residues. In germline, CDR1 is SGHNT, CDR2 YYREEE (reference sequence). CDR3 DNA: TGTGCCAGCAGCTTGGGGGGGGGCCCCGAGTACGAGCAGTACTTC. Protein: CASSLGGGPEYEQYF.

The chain links TRBV6-5 to TRBJ2-5, with D maybe TRBD1 (5 bases). The CDR3 length is 16 residues. Germline V gene sequence: CDR1 MNHEY, CDR2 SVGAGI. V was cut by 0 bases and J by 7 bases, with 18 bases left in between. The CDR3 coding sequence is TGTGCCAGCAGTTACTCGGGGCGAGCGCCAAGTGGGACCCAGTACTTC. It translates to CASSYSGRAPSGTQYF.

The chain links TRBV6-1 to TRBJ1-2; D is possibly TRBD1 (6 bases). This CDR3 spans 17 amino acids. The germline gives CDR1 MNHNS, CDR2 SASEGT. The V gene lost 1 base and the J gene lost 8 bases, with 23 bases spanning the gap. Written as DNA, the CDR3 is TGTGCCAGCAGTGAAGAGCGGGACACCCGGTTTACTAGCGGCTACACCTTC. This codes for CASSEERDTRFTSGYTF.

The rearrangement uses TRBV6-6 and TRBJ2-3, with D possibly being TRBD2 (7 bases). CDR3 length: 15 residues. Trimming pared 6 bases from V and 5 bases from J, leaving 18 bases between. Germline CDR1 MNHNY, CDR2 SVGAGI (reference sequence). CDR3 nucleotides: TGTGCCAGCAGGCAGGGGAGCGGGGTGGGAGATACGCAGTATTTT. It specifies CASRQGSGVGDTQYF.